A selection of T cell receptor beta chains follows, all from one sample in a study of T cell responses to AZD1222 COVID-19 vaccine. This table comes from immunoSEQ multiplex PCR, and its TCRdb copy is limited to in-frame clones, with some not included. Seen here are roughly 90,000 clones, around nine tenths observed once, and the top ten hold less than 5.5%. The sample here was peripheral blood, taken on day 0 of MenACWY control vaccination. The source of these receptors is an adult in good health. The CDR3 runs from the conserved cysteine through the conserved F or W. A D gene is named only where the DNA matches it firmly. Expanded clones are given a class, and other clones once, few, many or no size at all.

TGTGCCAGCAGTGAAGACTACCCTGGGTTAGAGCAGTACTTC,CASSEDYPGLEQYF,TRBJ2-7,NA,NA,TRBV6-1
TGTGCCAGCTCACCACCCACAGGGGGCTCGGCAAAAGAGACCCAGTACTTC,CASSPPTGGSAKETQYF,TRBJ2-5,NA,TRBD1,TRBV18
TGTGCCAGCAGTGCTAGTTCCGGGAGGAGCTCCTATAATTCACCCCTCCACTTT,CASSASSGRSSYNSPLHF,TRBJ1-6,NA,NA,TRBV28
TGCGCCAGCAGGTCGAGCACCGGGGAGCTGTTTTTT,CASRSSTGELFF,TRBJ2-2,NA,NA,TRBV5-1
TGTGCCAGCAGTTTAATCAGGGCTAACACTGAAGCTTTCTTT,CASSLIRANTEAFF,TRBJ1-1,NA,NA,TRBV28
TGTGCCAGCAGCTTAGGGGGACAGCCGAATTCACCCCTCCACTTT,CASSLGGQPNSPLHF,TRBJ1-6,NA,TRBD1,TRBV7-8
TGTGCCAGTAGTGGCGGGCTCGAGGGGGACAATGAGCAGTTCTTC,CASSGGLEGDNEQFF,TRBJ2-1,NA,NA,TRBV19
TGTGCCAGCATCCCCGACTGGGCCAACGTCCTGACTTTC,CASIPDWANVLTF,TRBJ2-6,NA,NA,TRBV2
TGTGCTAGTGGATATAATCAGCCCCAGCATTTT,CASGYNQPQHF,TRBJ1-5,NA,NA,TRBV12-5
TGCGCCAGCAGCTTGGTACAGGGCAATGAGCAGTTCTTC,CASSLVQGNEQFF,TRBJ2-1,NA,NA,TRBV5-1
TGCGCCAGCACCGTGAACGAAAAGAGTTCACCCCTCCACTTT,CASTVNEKSSPLHF,TRBJ1-6,NA,NA,TRBV10-2
TGTGCCAGCAGTTCCCGGACAGTCTACAATGAGCAGTTCTTC,CASSSRTVYNEQFF,TRBJ2-1,NA,NA,TRBV27
TGTGCCAGCAACGAGAAGAACACTGAAGCTTTCTTT,CASNEKNTEAFF,TRBJ1-1,NA,NA,TRBV11-2
TGTGCCAGTAGTAAAAGGACTACGGAGGATGAGCAGTTCTTC,CASSKRTTEDEQFF,TRBJ2-1,NA,NA,TRBV27
TGTGCCAGCAGTATAAACGGGCAGGGAGTCCCTCTCGAGCAGTACTTC,CASSINGQGVPLEQYF,TRBJ2-7,NA,NA,TRBV27
TGTGCCAGCAGCCCGGGGGCAGGCGGAAATCAGCCCCAGCATTTT,CASSPGAGGNQPQHF,TRBJ1-5,once,NA,TRBV7-9
TGTGCCTGGAGTGTACTTGGGGGAGACACCATATATTTT,CAWSVLGGDTIYF,TRBJ1-3,NA,NA,TRBV30
TGTGCCAGCAGCTTAGACTCAGGGGTTACAGATACGCAGTATTTT,CASSLDSGVTDTQYF,TRBJ2-3,NA,NA,TRBV11-2
TGTGCCAGCAGCTTAAGTTTCACAGATACGCAGTATTTT,CASSLSFTDTQYF,TRBJ2-3,once,NA,TRBV7-2
TGTGCCAGCATAAGGGCTAGCGGGAGCCCTCAGTATTTT,CASIRASGSPQYF,TRBJ2-3,NA,TRBD2,TRBV12-3/TRBV12-4
TGTGCCAGCTCACCACGGTCTAGCGGGATAAACAATGAGCAGTTCTTC,CASSPRSSGINNEQFF,TRBJ2-1,NA,TRBD2,TRBV18
TGTGCCAGCAGCCCGACAGGGGCCTATCAAGAGACCCAGTACTTC,CASSPTGAYQETQYF,TRBJ2-5,NA,TRBD1,TRBV11-2
TGTGCCAGCAGCCCACCCGGGACAGGGGCGTACAATGAGCAGTTCTTC,CASSPPGTGAYNEQFF,TRBJ2-1,NA,TRBD1,TRBV7-9
TGTGCCAGCTCCGGGGGTTACACTGAAGCTTTCTTT,CASSGGYTEAFF,TRBJ1-1,NA,NA,TRBV6-5
TGTGCCAGCAGCCAAGCGGACAGGGCCTATGGCTACACCTTC,CASSQADRAYGYTF,TRBJ1-2,NA,TRBD1,TRBV27
TGTGCCAGCAGTTACTCCCCGGGGACCGGGGAGCTGTTTTTT,CASSYSPGTGELFF,TRBJ2-2,few,NA,TRBV6-6
TGTGCCAGCAGGGGGGGCTCAGGGGGCTCCTTTAATTTT,CASRGGSGGSFNF,TRBJ1-5,NA,TRBD1,TRBV2
TGTGCCAGCAGCTTATCCGCCTACCACTACGAGCAGTACTTC,CASSLSAYHYEQYF,TRBJ2-7,NA,NA,TRBV7-2
TGTGCCAGTAGTATAGCGTCTAGCGGGAGGGATACGCAGTATTTT,CASSIASSGRDTQYF,TRBJ2-3,NA,TRBD2,TRBV19
TGTGCCAGCAGCCAGTCAACGGGGCCTGGAAACACCATATATTTT,CASSQSTGPGNTIYF,TRBJ1-3,NA,NA,TRBV7-2
TGTGCCACCAGTGATTTAGCGGGGGCAGGGGTCACCGGGGAGCTGTTTTTT,CATSDLAGAGVTGELFF,TRBJ2-2,NA,TRBD2,TRBV24-1